What follows are 28 T cell receptor beta chains derived from one specimen sequenced in a study of blood T cell repertoires in COVID-19. The data were produced by immunoSEQ multiplex PCR, yet TCRdb's version contains in-frame clones alone and is incomplete. Here the sample spans a few hundred thousand clones, around 88% being singletons. Sample: peripheral blood. These receptor sequences come from a woman aged 60-70 years with COVID-19, enrolled during active disease.

V usage is TRBV27 and J usage is TRBJ2-3; 7 nucleotides match TRBD2. The ends lost 4 bases at V and 6 bases at J; junction bases unmatched: 13. The CDR3 sequence is 16 residues long. Germline CDR1 is MNHEY and CDR2 is SMNVEV (reference sequence). The CDR3 nucleotides read TGTGCCAGCAGTTCCGGGACTAACAGCCGCTCCGATACGCAGTATTTT. It yields the protein CASSSGTNSRSDTQYF.

The chain couples TRBV7-9 to TRBJ1-4; 8 nucleotides line up with TRBD1. Germline V gives CDR1 SEHNR, CDR2 FQNEAQ (reference sequence). Trimming cost V 5 bases and J 8 bases; bases outside gene matches: 7. This CDR3 is 14 amino acids long. The CDR3 protein is CASSPGQAGEKLFF. The CDR3, as DNA: TGTGCCAGCAGCCCGGGACAGGCTGGAGAAAAACTGTTTTTT.

This chain links TRBV29-1 with TRBJ1-2; perhaps TRBD1 as D (5 bases). The CDR3 sequence is 13 residues long. V was clipped by 5 bases and J by 4 bases, with 14 bases between them. Germline V lookup: CDR1 SQVTM, CDR2 ANQGSEA. This CDR3 is CSVSSGVSYGYTF. CDR3 nucleotide sequence: TGCAGCGTTTCCTCGGGGGTTTCCTATGGCTACACCTTC.

V gene TRBV5-1 combines with J gene TRBJ1-2; D uncertain. The germline gives CDR1 SGHRS, CDR2 YFSETQ. With 4 bases removed from V and 2 bases from J, the gap between germline ends came to 9 bases. The CDR3 sequence is 13 residues long. This CDR3 is CASSLDWNYGYTF. The DNA for the CDR3 is TGCGCCAGCAGCCTCGACTGGAACTATGGCTACACCTTC.

The rearrangement uses TRBV5-6 and TRBJ2-1; 9 bases map to TRBD1. Germline V gene sequence: CDR1 SGHDT, CDR2 YYEEEE. V shed 4 bases and J 4 bases; nucleotides not matched to a gene: 6. The CDR3 runs 15 residues. The DNA of the CDR3 is TGTGCCAGCAGCCTTGGGGACAGGGTGTACAATGAGCAGTTCTTC. This sequence encodes CASSLGDRVYNEQFF.

The chain employs TRBV5-1 and TRBJ2-7; 10 positions match TRBD1. Germline lookup yields CDR1 SGHRS and CDR2 YFSETQ. The junction had 9 bases not matched to a gene; V was cut back by 4 bases and J by 2 bases. This CDR3 comprises 16 residues. The chain's CDR3 is CASSGEGQGWTYEQYF. The CDR3 DNA is TGCGCCAGCAGCGGAGAGGGACAGGGGTGGACCTACGAGCAGTACTTC.

The rearrangement joins TRBV5-6 to TRBJ2-2; no clear D gene. From germline, CDR1 is SGHDT and CDR2 YYEEEE. Trimming left V 0 bases short and J 6 bases short, with 6 bases between. The CDR3 has 13 amino acids. Here the CDR3 DNA reads TGTGCCAGCAGCTTGGTTATCTCCGGGGAGCTGTTTTTT. Translated, it gives CASSLVISGELFF.

The V gene is TRBV3-1 (or the pseudogene TRBV3-2), the J gene TRBJ2-2; no definite D call. The CDR3 has 15 amino acids. Trimming took 0 bases from V and 6 from J, leaving 11 bases between them. Germline loops: CDR1 LGHDT, CDR2 YNNKEL (reference sequence). CDR3 sequence (DNA): TGTGCCAGCAGCCAAGATTTGCTACCCCCCGGGGAGCTGTTTTTT. This translates into CASSQDLLPPGELFF.

J is TRBJ2-7 and V is TRBV7-9; D is perhaps TRBD2 (7 bases). Germline V gene lookup returns CDR1 SEHNR and CDR2 FQNEAQ (reference sequence). Between the trimmed V and J ends, which lost 5 bases and 2 bases, there was a span of 19 bases. CDR3 length equals 16 residues. CDR3 residues: CASSAWGGASPYEQYF. In nucleotides, the CDR3 is TGTGCCAGCAGCGCTTGGGGGGGCGCGAGTCCCTACGAGCAGTACTTC.

CDR3 DNA sequence: TGCGCCAGCAGCCAGGCGGACAGGAACACTGAAGCTTTCTTT. This sequence encodes CASSQADRNTEAFF. The chain uses TRBV4-1 and TRBJ1-1, with a weak D call TRBD1 (6 bases). CDR1 MGHRA and CDR2 YSYEKL come from the germline V gene. Trimming removed 3 bases from V and 1 base from J, with 9 bases in between. This CDR3 comprises 14 residues.

The V and J genes are TRBV9 and TRBJ1-2; TRBD1 is a possible D gene (5 bases). Trimming took off 2 bases at V and 1 base at J, with 6 bases between the two ends. The germline V gene has CDR1 SGDLS and CDR2 YYNGEE. The CDR3 is made up of 13 amino acids. Here the CDR3 DNA reads TGTGCCAGCAGCGTGGACAATAACTATGGCTACACCTTC. Its translation: CASSVDNNYGYTF.

The rearrangement uses TRBV19 and TRBJ1-1; D is possibly TRBD1 (6 bases). The germline V and J ends were trimmed by 5 bases and 1 base, with 11 bases remaining between them. Germline values: CDR1 LNHDA, CDR2 SQIVND (reference sequence). The CDR3 consists of 14 residues. This CDR3 is CASSEDSQNTEAFF. The CDR3 DNA reads TGTGCCAGTAGTGAGGACAGTCAGAACACTGAAGCTTTCTTT.

J is TRBJ1-3 and V is TRBV13; weak D call: TRBD1 (6 bases). V lost 1 base, J lost 0 bases, and 7 bases lay in between. The CDR3 is made up of 15 amino acids. Germline V gives CDR1 PRHDT, CDR2 FYEKMQ (reference sequence). The CDR3 protein is CASSLEGGSGNTIYF. In DNA, the CDR3 is TGTGCCAGCAGCTTAGAAGGGGGCTCTGGAAACACCATATATTTT.

This chain connects TRBV6-2 or TRBV6-3 to TRBJ1-1; 7 bases are a match to TRBD1. Unmatched junction bases numbered 4, after V lost 1 base and J lost 11 bases. There are 12 residues in the CDR3. Germline V gene data show CDR1 as MNHEY and CDR2 as SVGEGT. The DNA of the CDR3 is TGTGCCAGCAGTTACTGGACAGGATCCGCTTTCTTT. Translating it yields CASSYWTGSAFF.

The chain joins TRBV19 to TRBJ1-2; a possible D gene is TRBD1 (6 bases). The CDR3 runs to 15 residues. V was pared by 3 bases and J by 5 bases, with 16 bases between. Germline assignment: CDR1 LNHDA and CDR2 SQIVND (reference sequence). CDR3 bases: TGTGCCAGTAGTATCTGGGGGCAGGATCCGTATGGCTACACCTTC. Its protein product is CASSIWGQDPYGYTF. The variable domain in full, completed from reference TRBV19 and TRBJ1-2, reads DGGITQSPKYLFRKEGQNVTLSCEQNLNHDAMYWYRQDPGQGLRLIYYSQIVNDFQKGDIAEGYSVSREKKESFPLTVTSAQKNPTAFYLCASSIWGQDPYGYTFGSGTRLTVV.

In nucleotides, the CDR3 is TGTGCCAGCAGTGACAGGCCAGGTACTCCACCCCTCCACTTT. This codes for CASSDRPGTPPLHF. The chain joins TRBV6-4 to TRBJ1-6; D not resolved. V was shortened by 2 bases and J by 11 bases, with 13 bases between the two germline ends. The CDR3 covers 14 residues. Germline V gene data show CDR1 as MRHNA and CDR2 as SNTAGT.

V gene TRBV5-5 combines with J gene TRBJ2-7; 11 bases are shared with TRBD1. The CDR3 contains 17 residues. Per the germline V gene, CDR1 is SGHKS and CDR2 is YYEKEE (reference sequence). The J segment lost 2 bases and the V segment lost 3 bases, leaving 10 bases of the junction unmatched. This CDR3 is CASSSGQGVPPTYEQYF. In DNA form, the CDR3 reads TGTGCCAGCAGCTCGGGACAGGGGGTCCCTCCAACCTACGAGCAGTACTTC.

Concerning this clone: The same CDR3 can be traced to other DNA sequences in this sample. The V gene is TRBV19, the J gene TRBJ1-5, with D perhaps matching TRBD1 (6 bases). Trimming removed 5 bases at V and 5 bases at J, with 16 bases between. Germline CDR1 and CDR2: LNHDA and SQIVND (reference sequence). CDR3 size: 15 residues. In DNA form, the CDR3 reads TGTGCCAGTAGTGAGGCGGACAGCAGGCATCAGCCCCAGCATTTT. Amino acids: CASSEADSRHQPQHF.

The chain couples TRBV27 to TRBJ1-1, with 7 nucleotides matching TRBD1. Germline V gene data show CDR1 as MNHEY and CDR2 as SMNVEV (reference sequence). The CDR3 contains 13 residues. V gave up 6 bases and J gave up 0 bases; unmatched junction bases: 1. In DNA form, the CDR3 reads TGTGCCAGCAGCAGGGGGATGAACACTGAAGCTTTCTTT. It yields the protein CASSRGMNTEAFF.

The chain links TRBV5-6 to TRBJ1-4; D remains ambiguous. Germline loops: CDR1 SGHDT, CDR2 YYEEEE. V was cut by 2 bases and J by 2 bases, with 10 bases left in between. This CDR3 region has 15 residues. Here the CDR3 DNA reads TGTGCCAGCAGCTTCATCCCAGGCACTAATGAAAAACTGTTTTTT. It yields the protein CASSFIPGTNEKLFF.

The gene calls are TRBV30 and TRBJ2-7; TRBD1 agrees at 8 bases. V gave up 5 bases and J gave up 4 bases; unmatched junction bases: 10. CDR3 length: 14 residues. Germline values: CDR1 GTSNPN, CDR2 SVGIG (reference sequence). The CDR3 here is CAWASTGGIYEQYF. The CDR3 coding sequence is TGTGCCTGGGCGTCAACAGGGGGTATATACGAGCAGTACTTC.

The chain links TRBV10-3 to TRBJ2-7, with 8 bases lining up with TRBD2. The CDR3 runs 14 residues. Trimming removed 4 bases from V and 2 bases from J; junction bases left unmatched: 4. Germline CDR1 and CDR2: ENHRY and SYGVKD. CDR3 residues: CAISVKAGAYEQYF. The CDR3 bases are TGTGCCATCAGTGTTAAAGCGGGGGCCTACGAGCAGTACTTC.

This chain uses TRBV27 with TRBJ1-1; D may be TRBD1 (6 bases). The CDR3 contains 14 residues. Germline V gene data show CDR1 as MNHEY and CDR2 as SMNVEV (reference sequence). The V and J ends lost 5 bases and 8 bases respectively, with 18 bases between them. Here the CDR3 DNA reads TGTGCCAGCAGTCCCCTCTACAGGGTAGCGGAAGCTTTCTTT. It is translated as CASSPLYRVAEAFF.

This CDR3 reads CASSESGTGLAKNIQYF. In DNA form, the CDR3 reads TGCGCCAGCAGTGAGTCCGGGACAGGGTTAGCCAAAAACATTCAGTACTTC. The V and J genes are TRBV10-1 and TRBJ2-4; 9 bases match TRBD1. The CDR3 totals 17 residues. The germline V gene encodes CDR1 WNHNN and CDR2 SYGVQD (reference sequence). The J segment lost 0 bases and the V segment lost 0 bases, leaving 3 bases of the junction unmatched.

Here the CDR3 reads CASSRTQGLEGYTF. The CDR3 nucleotides read TGTGCCAGCAGCCGGACCCAGGGGTTGGAGGGCTACACCTTC. The chain has TRBV7-8 and TRBJ1-2; possible D gene TRBD1, 6 bases. V shed 5 bases and J shed 8 bases, with 18 bases lying between them. CDR1 is SGHVS and CDR2 is FQNEAQ in the germline V gene. The CDR3 contains 14 residues.

This chain links TRBV30 with TRBJ2-2, with D possibly matching TRBD2 (6 bases). The V and J ends lost 2 bases and 1 base respectively, with 26 bases between them. This CDR3 is built from 20 residues. Germline CDR1 reads GTSNPN; CDR2 reads SVGIG (reference sequence). The CDR3 coding sequence is TGTGCCTGGAGTTCGGGGCAGGGTAACTCGGCGGGGAGGAACACCGGGGAGCTGTTTTTT. Translation gives CAWSSGQGNSAGRNTGELFF.

V usage is TRBV6-2 or TRBV6-3 and J usage is TRBJ2-7; D is ambiguous. Germline CDR1 MNHEY, CDR2 SVGEGT. V lost 0 bases, J lost 4 bases, and 13 bases lay in between. The CDR3 totals 15 residues. The CDR3 sequence is CASSYSILRSYEQYF. The CDR3, as DNA: TGTGCCAGCAGTTACTCCATACTTAGATCTTACGAGCAGTACTTC.

The gene calls are TRBV9 and TRBJ1-4; no definite D call. Germline lookup yields CDR1 SGDLS and CDR2 YYNGEE. The CDR3 is made up of 12 amino acids. V was pared by 4 bases and J by 3 bases, with 4 bases between. The DNA for the CDR3 is TGTGCCAGCAGCCCGGCTAATGAAAAACTGTTTTTT. It translates to CASSPANEKLFF.